This is a list of T cell receptor beta chains from one sample in a study of T cells in Graves' hyperthyroidism and ophthalmopathy. Via MiXCR, TCRdb re-called the multiplex PCR reads, giving one row per CDR3 protein. This table holds about 400,000 distinct CDR3 sequences, around 15% found once. Sequencing used blood. All receptors derive from a man in his forties or fifties with Graves' ophthalmopathy. Both conserved end residues are part of each CDR3. A D gene is named only where the DNA matches it firmly. Some rows have no size entry. The others give once, few or many, or a class for an expanded clone.

V	D	J	size	DNA	CDR3
TRBV10-3	NA	TRBJ2-3	few	TGTGCCATCAGCCCCAAGGGGCGGCTCACAGATACGCAGTATTTT	CAISPKGRLTDTQYF
TRBV20-1	TRBD1	TRBJ1-5	many	TGCAGTGCTAGCTCCGGGACAGGGTCGAATCAGCCCCAGCATTTT	CSASSGTGSNQPQHF
TRBV20-1	NA	TRBJ2-7	many	TGCAGTGCTAGATTGGACTACGGCGAGCAGTACTTC	CSARLDYGEQYF
TRBV5-1	NA	TRBJ2-7	many	TGCGCCAGCAGGCCCCCAGGACAGTCTATCTACGAGCAGTACTTC	CASRPPGQSIYEQYF
TRBV5-8	TRBD1	TRBJ1-2	many	TGTGCCAGCAGCTTGAGCCGACAGGGATCCTATGGCTACACCTTC	CASSLSRQGSYGYTF
TRBV29-1	TRBD2	TRBJ2-3	many	TGCAGCGTTGTAGGACTAGCGGGACCTAGCACAGATACGCAGTATTTT	CSVVGLAGPSTDTQYF
TRBV6-6	TRBD1	TRBJ1-6	many	TGTGCCAGCAGTTACGACGGACAGGGGTCACCCCTCCACTTT	CASSYDGQGSPLHF
TRBV29-1	TRBD1	TRBJ1-1	NA	TGCAGCGCTCAGAGGGTACAGGGGACGGGGGGGGAAGCTTTCTTT	CSAQRVQGTGGEAFF
TRBV28	TRBD2	TRBJ2-7	many	TGTGCCAGCAGACGAGCGGGACGCTCCTACGAGCAGTACTTC	CASRRAGRSYEQYF
TRBV3-1	NA	TRBJ2-3	many	TGTGCCAGCAGCCTTAGAGGAACGGAGCCTAGCACAGATACGCAGTATTTT	CASSLRGTEPSTDTQYF
TRBV20-1	NA	TRBJ1-1	many	TGCAGTGCTCTTCTCTCCTTCGGCCCCGGGGGCACTGAAGCTTTCTTT	CSALLSFGPGGTEAFF
TRBV6-5	TRBD2	TRBJ2-5	many	TGTGCCAGCAGTTACCGTCCGGGCGGGAGGTCCCAAGAGACCCAGTACTTC	CASSYRPGGRSQETQYF
TRBV10-3	NA	TRBJ2-4	NA	TGTGCCATCAGTAAGGACGCCCCCCTTTCCAAAAACATTCAGTACTTC	CAISKDAPLSKNIQYF
TRBV29-1	NA	TRBJ1-1	few	TGCAGCGGGGGGGGGAACCCAACTCCTGAAGCTTTCTTT	CSGGGNPTPEAFF
TRBV9	TRBD2	TRBJ2-5	few	TGTGCCAGCAGCGTAACAAGCGGGGATCAAGAGACCCAGTACTTC	CASSVTSGDQETQYF
TRBV20-1	NA	TRBJ2-2	NA	TGCAGTGTCCGAAGGGGGAGTCGGGCCACCGGGGAGCTGTTTTTT	CSVRRGSRATGELFF
TRBV12-3/TRBV12-4	NA	TRBJ1-2	many	TGTGCCAGCACCGCCGACAGATCCTATGGCTACACCTTC	CASTADRSYGYTF
TRBV10-3	NA	TRBJ2-3	few	TGTGCCATCAGTGAGCGAGGGGTAGGACTGCAGGCAGATACGCAGTATTTT	CAISERGVGLQADTQYF
TRBV25-1	NA	TRBJ1-1	NA	TGTGCCAGCAGTGAATTTCAGGTAGATCAAATGAACACTGAAGCTTTCTTT	CASSEFQVDQMNTEAFF
TRBV20-1	TRBD1	TRBJ1-1	many	TGCAGTGCTAGAAACCGGGACAGGATAGTGAACACTGAAGCTTTCTTT	CSARNRDRIVNTEAFF
TRBV5-1	NA	TRBJ2-7	many	TGCGCCAGCAGCTTGGCCAAGAGAAGCTCCTACGAGCAGTACTTC	CASSLAKRSSYEQYF
TRBV29-1	NA	TRBJ2-5	many	TGCAGCGTTGGACTACTCGATAAAAGGCGGGGCCAAGAGACCCAGTACTTC	CSVGLLDKRRGQETQYF
TRBV19	NA	TRBJ1-3	few	TGTGCCAGTAATCGACCGACAGGCGCTGGAAACACCATATATTTT	CASNRPTGAGNTIYF
TRBV29-1	NA	TRBJ2-1	many	TGCAGCGTTGAAGAGCTGGGCAATGAGCAGTTCTTC	CSVEELGNEQFF
TRBV18	NA	TRBJ2-7	NA	TGTGCCAGCTCACCAAGACCGAACACCATAAGCTCCTACGAGCAGTACTTC	CASSPRPNTISSYEQYF
TRBV7-9	NA	TRBJ2-7	NA	TGTGCCAGCAGCCAAGTCAGGGGGGTAAGAGTGAACGAGCAGTACTTC	CASSQVRGVRVNEQYF
TRBV3-1	TRBD2	TRBJ2-7	many	TGTGCCAGCAGCCAGAAGCATCGAGCGGGAAGGCACGAGCAGTACTTC	CASSQKHRAGRHEQYF
TRBV7-9	NA	TRBJ2-1	NA	TGTGCCAGCAGCCAAGGGGGGCAGTTCTTC	CASSQGGQFF
TRBV29-1	NA	TRBJ2-5	few	TGCAGCGTTGCACCGTTGGGGGGGACCCAGTACTTC	CSVAPLGGTQYF